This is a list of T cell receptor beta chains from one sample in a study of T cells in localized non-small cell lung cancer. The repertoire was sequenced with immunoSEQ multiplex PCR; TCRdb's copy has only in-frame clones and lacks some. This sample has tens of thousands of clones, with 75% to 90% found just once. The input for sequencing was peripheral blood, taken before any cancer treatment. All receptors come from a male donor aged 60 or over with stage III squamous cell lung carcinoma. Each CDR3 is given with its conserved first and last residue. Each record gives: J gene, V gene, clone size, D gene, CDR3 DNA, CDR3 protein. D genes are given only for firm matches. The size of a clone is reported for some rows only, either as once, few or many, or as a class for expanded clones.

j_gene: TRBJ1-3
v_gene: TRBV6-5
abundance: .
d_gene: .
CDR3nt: TGTGCCAGCAGCCTCAGGGCCCTCTCTGGAAACACCATATATTTT
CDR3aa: CASSLRALSGNTIYF

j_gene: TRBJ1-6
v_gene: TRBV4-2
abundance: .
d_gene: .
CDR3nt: TGTGCCAGCAGCCAAGATTCCTGGACAACCAATTCACCCCTCCACTTT
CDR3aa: CASSQDSWTTNSPLHF

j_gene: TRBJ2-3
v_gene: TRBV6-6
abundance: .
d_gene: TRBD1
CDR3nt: TGTGCCAGCAGGACAGGGGGGACAGATACGCAGTATTTT
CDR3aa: CASRTGGTDTQYF

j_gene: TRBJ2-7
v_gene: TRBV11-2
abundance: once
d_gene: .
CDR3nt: TGTGCCAGCAGCAACGGGACGGGGGCCTACGAGCAGTACTTC
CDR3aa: CASSNGTGAYEQYF

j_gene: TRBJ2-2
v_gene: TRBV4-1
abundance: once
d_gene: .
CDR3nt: TGCGCCAGCAGCCAAGACCCACAGGGGAACACCGGGGAGCTGTTTTTT
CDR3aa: CASSQDPQGNTGELFF

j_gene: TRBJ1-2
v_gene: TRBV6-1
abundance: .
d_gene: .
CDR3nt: TGTGCCAGCAGGATCTCTGAGTCTGGCTACACCTTC
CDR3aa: CASRISESGYTF

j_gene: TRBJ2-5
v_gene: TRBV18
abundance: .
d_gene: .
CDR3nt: TGTGCCAGCTCACCGGGAACACAGGGAGCTCAGTACTTC
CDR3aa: CASSPGTQGAQYF

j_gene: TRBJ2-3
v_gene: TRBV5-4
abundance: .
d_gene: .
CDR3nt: TGTGCCAGCAGTCACCCACGGGCATATACGCAGTATTTT
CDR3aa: CASSHPRAYTQYF

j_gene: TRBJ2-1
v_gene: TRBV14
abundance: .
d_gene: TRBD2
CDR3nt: TGTGCCAGCAGGGGACTAGCGGGCCCCCACCAGGGCAATGAGCAGTTCTTC
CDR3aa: CASRGLAGPHQGNEQFF

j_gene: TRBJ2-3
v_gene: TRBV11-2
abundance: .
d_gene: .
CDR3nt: TGTGCCAGCAGCTCCCCTCTAGGCCGCACAGATACGCAGTATTTT
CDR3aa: CASSSPLGRTDTQYF

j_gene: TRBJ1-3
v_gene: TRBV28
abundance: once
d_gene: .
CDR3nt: TGTGCCAGCAGTTCGGTGGGAAACACCATATATTTT
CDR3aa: CASSSVGNTIYF

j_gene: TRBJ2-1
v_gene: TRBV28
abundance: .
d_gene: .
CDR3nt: TGTGCCAGCAGAGTCGGGGACAATGAGCAGTTCTTC
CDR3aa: CASRVGDNEQFF

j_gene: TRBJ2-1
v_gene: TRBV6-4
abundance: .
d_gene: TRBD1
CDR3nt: TGTGCCAGCAGTGATCCCGGGACAGGGCCCAATGAGCAGTTCTTC
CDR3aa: CASSDPGTGPNEQFF

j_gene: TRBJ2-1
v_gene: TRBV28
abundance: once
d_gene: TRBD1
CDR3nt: TGTGCCAGCAGTTTCATACCGGGACAGGGCTACAATGAGCAGTTCTTC
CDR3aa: CASSFIPGQGYNEQFF

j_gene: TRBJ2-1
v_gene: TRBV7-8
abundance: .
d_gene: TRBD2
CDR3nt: TGTGCCAGCAGCTTGAGGCCTAGCGGGGGGGATGAGCAGTTCTTC
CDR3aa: CASSLRPSGGDEQFF

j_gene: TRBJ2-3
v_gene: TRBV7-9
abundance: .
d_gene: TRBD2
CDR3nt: TGTGCCAGCAGCCGTGCGGGGGGGGCCCCACGAGATACGCAGTATTTT
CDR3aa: CASSRAGGAPRDTQYF

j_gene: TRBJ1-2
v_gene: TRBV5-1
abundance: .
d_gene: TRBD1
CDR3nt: TGCGCCAGCAGCTTGGGGGCCGGGACAGACTACTATGGCTACACCTTC
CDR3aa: CASSLGAGTDYYGYTF

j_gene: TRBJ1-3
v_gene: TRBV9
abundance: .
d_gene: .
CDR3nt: TGTGCCAGCAGCGTAAGCATCGGTTCGAACACCATATATTTT
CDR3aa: CASSVSIGSNTIYF

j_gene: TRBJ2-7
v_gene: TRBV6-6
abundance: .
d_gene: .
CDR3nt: TGTGCCAGCAGCACCCGACCCTCCTCGGACGAGCAGTACTTC
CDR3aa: CASSTRPSSDEQYF

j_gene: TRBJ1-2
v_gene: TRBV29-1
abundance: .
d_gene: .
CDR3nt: TGCAGCGTTGAAGTCTCGGGGGTCGCCAGGTTGGGGGGCTACACCTTC
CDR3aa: CSVEVSGVARLGGYTF

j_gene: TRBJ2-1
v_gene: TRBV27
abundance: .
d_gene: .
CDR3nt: TGTGCCAGCAGTGGGGCGGGGAGCTCCTACAATGAGCAGTTCTTC
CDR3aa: CASSGAGSSYNEQFF

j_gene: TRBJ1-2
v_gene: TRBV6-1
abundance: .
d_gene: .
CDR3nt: TGTGCCAGCAAAACCTCAGGGGAGCAAGGCTACACCTTC
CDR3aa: CASKTSGEQGYTF

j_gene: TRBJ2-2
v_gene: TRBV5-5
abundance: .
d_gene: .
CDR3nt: TGTGCCAGCAGCTTCCGGGACACGTACACCGGGGAGCTGTTTTTT
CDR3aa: CASSFRDTYTGELFF

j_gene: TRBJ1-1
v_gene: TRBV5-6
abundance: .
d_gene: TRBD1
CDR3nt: TGTGCCAGCAGCCTGGACAGGGGGCGCACTGAAGCTTTCTTT
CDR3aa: CASSLDRGRTEAFF

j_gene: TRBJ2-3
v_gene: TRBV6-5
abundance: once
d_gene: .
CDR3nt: TGTGCCAGCAATCGGGGAAGCACAGATACGCAGTATTTT
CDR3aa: CASNRGSTDTQYF

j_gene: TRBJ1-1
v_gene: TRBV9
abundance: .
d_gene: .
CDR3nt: TGTGCCAGCAGCGGAACAGATCTGGGGACTGAAGCTTTCTTT
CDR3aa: CASSGTDLGTEAFF

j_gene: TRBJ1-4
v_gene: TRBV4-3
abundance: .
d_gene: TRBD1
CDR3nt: TGCGCCAGCAGTCCTGACAGGGGAACTAATGAAAAACTGTTTTTT
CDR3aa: CASSPDRGTNEKLFF

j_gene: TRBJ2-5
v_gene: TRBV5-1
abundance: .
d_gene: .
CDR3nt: TGCGCCAGCAGCTCTTACCAGGGGATAGAGACCCAGTACTTC
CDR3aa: CASSSYQGIETQYF

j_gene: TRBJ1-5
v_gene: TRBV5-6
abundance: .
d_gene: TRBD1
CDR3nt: TGTGCCAGCAGCTTGTGGGCAGGGGGAATGGGCAATCAGCCCCAGCATTTT
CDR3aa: CASSLWAGGMGNQPQHF

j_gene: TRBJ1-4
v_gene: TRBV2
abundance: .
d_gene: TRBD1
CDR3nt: TGTGCCAGCAGGGGGACAGGCGGGAATGAAAAACTGTTTTTT
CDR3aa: CASRGTGGNEKLFF

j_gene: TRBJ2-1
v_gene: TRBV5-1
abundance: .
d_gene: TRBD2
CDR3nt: TGCGCCAGCAGCCTCACTAGCGGGAGGGGCTCCTACAATGAGCAGTTCTTC
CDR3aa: CASSLTSGRGSYNEQFF

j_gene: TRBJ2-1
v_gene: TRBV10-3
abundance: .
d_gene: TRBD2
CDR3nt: TGTGCCGTTAAAGATATGGCGGGAGGGCCGCACAATGAGCAGTTCTTC
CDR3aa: CAVKDMAGGPHNEQFF

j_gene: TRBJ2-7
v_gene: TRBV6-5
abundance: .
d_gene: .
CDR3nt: TGTGCCAGCATCGACCCGACAGCCCTAAGATGGTACTTC
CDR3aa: CASIDPTALRWYF

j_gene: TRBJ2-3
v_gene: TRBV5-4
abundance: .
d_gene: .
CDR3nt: TGTGCCAGCAGCCAGGGATGGGCGCCAACAGATACGCAGTATTTT
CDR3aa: CASSQGWAPTDTQYF

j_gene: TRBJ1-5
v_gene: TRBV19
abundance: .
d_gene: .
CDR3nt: TGTGCCAGTAGTATAGTTCGTGTAAATAGCAATCAGCCCCAGCATTTT
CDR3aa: CASSIVRVNSNQPQHF

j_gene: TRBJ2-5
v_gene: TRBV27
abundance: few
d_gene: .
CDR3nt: TGTGCCAGCAGTTTTGGCGTGGCTAGTTCAGAGACCCAGTACTTC
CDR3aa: CASSFGVASSETQYF

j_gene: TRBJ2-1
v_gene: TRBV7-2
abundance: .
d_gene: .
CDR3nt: TGTGCCAGCAGCATCGGGCCGGGACTTCTTAATGAGCAGTTCTTC
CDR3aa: CASSIGPGLLNEQFF

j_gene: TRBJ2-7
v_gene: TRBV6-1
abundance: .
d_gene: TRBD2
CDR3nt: TGTGCCAGCAGCGCAACTAGCGGGATTTTAGAGGAGCAGTACTTC
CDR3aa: CASSATSGILEEQYF

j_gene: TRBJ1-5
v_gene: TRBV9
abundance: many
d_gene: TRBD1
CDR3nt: TGTGCCAGCAATCAGGGGGCGAGGGATCAGCCCCAGCATTTT
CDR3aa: CASNQGARDQPQHF

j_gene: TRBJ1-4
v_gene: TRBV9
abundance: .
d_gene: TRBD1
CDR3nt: TGTGCCAGCAGCCTGACAGGGCGTAATGAAAAACTGTTTTTT
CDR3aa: CASSLTGRNEKLFF

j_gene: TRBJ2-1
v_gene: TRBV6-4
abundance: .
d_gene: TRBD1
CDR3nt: TGTGCCAGCAGCCCTGAATGGGACAGGGGTAATGAGCAGTTCTTC
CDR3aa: CASSPEWDRGNEQFF